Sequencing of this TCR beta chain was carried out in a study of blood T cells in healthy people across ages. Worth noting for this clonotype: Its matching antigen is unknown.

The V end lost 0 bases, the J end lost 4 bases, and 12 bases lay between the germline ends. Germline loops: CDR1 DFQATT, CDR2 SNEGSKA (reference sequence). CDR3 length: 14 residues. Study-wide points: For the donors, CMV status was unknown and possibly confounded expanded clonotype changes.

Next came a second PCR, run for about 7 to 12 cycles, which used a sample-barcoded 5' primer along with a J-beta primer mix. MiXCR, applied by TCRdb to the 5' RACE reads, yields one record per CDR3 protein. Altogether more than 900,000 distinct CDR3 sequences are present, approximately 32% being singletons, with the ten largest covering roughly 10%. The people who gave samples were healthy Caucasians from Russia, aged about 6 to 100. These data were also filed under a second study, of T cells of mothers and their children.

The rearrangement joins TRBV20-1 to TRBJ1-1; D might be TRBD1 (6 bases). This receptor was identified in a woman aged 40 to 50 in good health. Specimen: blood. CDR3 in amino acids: CSARDSDRITEAFF. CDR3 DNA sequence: TGCAGTGCTAGAGATAGTGACAGGATCACTGAAGCTTTCTTT.